This T cell receptor beta chain was recovered during a study of blood T cell repertoires in COVID-19. Across the study: The samples span acute and convalescent COVID-19 from the United States, Italy and Spain. Sources were T cells, B-cell-depleted T cells, or PBMCs; the material itself was cDNA or gDNA.

How the authors handled the data: How many nucleated cells were present was estimated from reference gene primer amplification. Profiling relied on immunoSEQ multiplex PCR, and the TCRdb table lists in-frame clones only, not all of them. The V and J calls and clone size are taken from that table; D and trimming were inferred from the DNA. The sample carries 50,000 to 70,000 clones, 75% to 85% recorded once. This clone was detected once. Material: peripheral blood. The receptor's source is a woman aged 55-69 years with acute or convalescent COVID-19.

This chain's CDR3 is CASSQLAGRFQSTGELFF. The CDR3 region has the DNA TGTGCCAGCAGCCAACTAGCGGGGAGGTTTCAGAGCACCGGGGAGCTGTTTTTT. J is TRBJ2-2 and V is TRBV2, with 10 nucleotides matching TRBD2. Per the germline V gene, CDR1 is SNHLY and CDR2 is FYNNEI. V lost 6 bases and J lost 4; bases outside the gene matches: 14. The CDR3 sequence is 18 residues long.